One sample yielded the 25 T cell receptor beta chains listed below, sequenced in a study of T cell repertoires in cytomegalovirus infection. TCRdb re-derived calls from the reads in MiXCR, one entry per CDR3 protein. The sample lists 200,000 to 250,000 distinct CDR3 sequences; 6.5% were seen once. Sequencing input: PBMCs. These receptors were obtained from a human donor in good health (CMV status not recorded). Some clones in this sample may be carry-over from other donors' samples.

This chain joins TRBV19 and TRBJ2-5; D uncertain. CDR1 and CDR2 (germline): LNHDA, SQIVND (reference sequence). The CDR3 contains 14 residues. The ends were cut back, 3 bases at V and 2 bases at J, with 10 bases in the middle. CDR3 amino acids: CASSIRAAQETQYF. The CDR3 DNA reads as TGTGCCAGTAGTATTCGGGCAGCGCAAGAGACCCAGTACTTC.

This clonotype was recorded a few times. The V call is TRBV27, the J call TRBJ1-1; a possible D gene is TRBD1 (6 bases). Germline CDR1 reads MNHEY; CDR2 reads SMNVEV (reference sequence). The germline V and J ends were trimmed by 6 bases and 8 bases, with 16 bases remaining between them. CDR3 size: 13 residues. Here the CDR3 reads CASRGARTREAFF. In DNA form, the CDR3 reads TGTGCCAGCAGGGGGGCGAGGACGCGAGAAGCTTTCTTT.

This clonotype was seen just once. The chain has TRBV19 and TRBJ2-1; 11 bases map to TRBD2. The germline gives CDR1 LNHDA, CDR2 SQIVND (reference sequence). The CDR3 runs to 17 residues. J gave up 9 bases and V 4 bases, and 14 bases lay outside the gene matches. In nucleotides, the CDR3 is TGTGCCAGTAGTACAAGACCCCTTAGCGGGAGGGCCCCTGAGCAGTTCTTC. Encoded protein: CASSTRPLSGRAPEQFF.

This clonotype was seen at least ten times. V usage is TRBV4-3 and J usage is TRBJ2-7, with D maybe TRBD1 (6 bases). Trimming left V 4 bases short and J 0 bases short, with 13 bases between. This CDR3 spans 15 amino acids. Per the germline V gene, CDR1 is LGHNA and CDR2 is YSLEER. CDR3 protein: CASSRRDTDSYEQYF. The CDR3 DNA is TGCGCCAGCAGCCGCCGGGACACGGACTCCTACGAGCAGTACTTC.

This clonotype was detected many times. V and J are TRBV7-9 and TRBJ2-4; D perhaps matches TRBD1 (6 bases). V lost 5 bases and J lost 8, with 28 bases in between. CDR1 is SEHNR, CDR2 FQNEAQ, per germline (reference sequence). The CDR3 consists of 18 residues. The CDR3 here is CASSPQGTEGILSDIQYF. The CDR3 bases are TGTGCCAGCAGCCCCCAGGGGACCGAGGGGATCCTATCTGACATTCAGTACTTC.

This clonotype appeared many times. This chain joins TRBV19 and TRBJ2-5; the match to TRBD1 covers 8 bases. From germline, CDR1 is LNHDA and CDR2 SQIVND (reference sequence). The junction had 6 bases not matched to a gene; V was cut back by 5 bases and J by 4 bases. The CDR3 consists of 14 residues. CDR3 amino acids: CASSLGQGRETQYF. The CDR3 DNA follows: TGTGCCAGTAGTCTTGGACAGGGCCGAGAGACCCAGTACTTC.

CDR3 sequence (DNA): TGCAGCGTGGCTAGAGACACAGATACGCAGTATTTT. Protein product: CSVARDTDTQYF. This chain joins TRBV29-1 and TRBJ2-3; D gene ambiguous. Trimming cost V 6 bases and J 2 bases, with 9 bases left between them. Germline V CDR1 and CDR2: SQVTM, ANQGSEA. This CDR3 spans 12 amino acids.

V is TRBV12-3 or TRBV12-4 and J is TRBJ2-1; 8 positions match TRBD2. The CDR3 consists of 15 residues. Unmatched junction bases numbered 8, after V lost 1 base and J lost 9 bases. CDR3 DNA: TGTGCCAGCAGTTTAGTCGGGGGGGGGCCGAGTGAGCAGTTCTTC. Its protein is CASSLVGGGPSEQFF.

This clonotype appeared many times. This rearrangement joins TRBV7-6 to TRBJ2-1, with 9 bases lining up with TRBD1. V lost 8 bases, J lost 4 bases, and 6 bases stayed unmatched. The CDR3 sequence is 14 residues long. Germline lookup yields CDR1 SGHVS and CDR2 FNYEAQ. CDR3 in amino acids: CASGSDRGYNEQFF. The CDR3 DNA reads TGTGCCAGCGGCTCGGACAGGGGATACAATGAGCAGTTCTTC.

At least ten counts were recorded for this clonotype. The rearrangement uses TRBV7-2 and TRBJ2-1, with D tentatively TRBD1 (5 bases). CDR1 is SGHTA and CDR2 is FQGNSA in the germline V gene. This CDR3 has 15 residues. V dropped 4 bases and J dropped 0 bases, with 10 bases sitting between them. The CDR3 sequence is CASSSTASSYNEQFF. In nucleotides, the CDR3 is TGTGCCAGCAGCTCGACAGCCAGCTCCTACAATGAGCAGTTCTTC.

This clonotype showed up many times. This chain connects TRBV7-9 to TRBJ2-7; unclear D gene. The V and J ends lost 5 bases and 4 bases respectively, with 18 bases between them. CDR1 SEHNR and CDR2 FQNEAQ come from the germline V gene (reference sequence). The CDR3 runs 15 residues. The CDR3 loop reads CASSSPDTDLYEQYF. The CDR3 DNA follows: TGTGCCAGCAGCAGCCCCGATACTGATCTATACGAGCAGTACTTC.

This clonotype was counted at least ten times. This chain joins TRBV12-3 or TRBV12-4 and TRBJ2-3; TRBD1 aligns across 8 bases. Trimming cost V 8 bases and J 1 base; bases outside gene matches: 8. This CDR3 contains 15 residues. The CDR3 sequence is CASGSPGQGTDTQYF. The CDR3 region has the DNA TGTGCCAGCGGCTCCCCGGGACAGGGCACAGATACGCAGTATTTT.

In this sample, this clonotype turned up a few times. The chain links TRBV4-2 to TRBJ2-2; D unclear. This CDR3 is built from 12 residues. CDR1 and CDR2 (germline): LGHNA, YNFKEQ. V lost 0 bases and J lost 13, with 9 bases in between. The chain's CDR3 is CASSQDLPVLFF. The DNA for the CDR3 is TGTGCCAGCAGCCAAGACTTACCGGTGCTGTTTTTT.

There are many counts of this clonotype. This chain uses TRBV6-5 with TRBJ1-1; D is unresolved. Germline CDR1 and CDR2: MNHEY and SVGAGI. The CDR3 consists of 17 residues. Between the trimmed V and J ends, which lost 0 bases and 4 bases, there was a span of 18 bases. CDR3 bases: TGTGCCAGCAGTTACTCCCAGGTTCTGGCGGGTTCCACTGAAGCTTTCTTT. Its protein is CASSYSQVLAGSTEAFF.

This clonotype was picked up a small number of times. The chain recombines TRBV20-1 with TRBJ1-6; no clear D. CDR1 and CDR2 (germline): DFQATT, SNEGSKA (reference sequence). The V gene lost 7 bases and the J gene lost 3 bases, with 16 bases spanning the gap. This CDR3 has 15 residues. In DNA, the CDR3 is TGCAGTGTAGGGCAACCTCTAGGCTATAATTCACCCCTCCACTTT. Translating gives CSVGQPLGYNSPLHF.

There are many counts of this clonotype. The J gene is TRBJ1-1, the V gene TRBV7-2; tentative D call: TRBD1 (6 bases). Germline V lookup: CDR1 SGHTA, CDR2 FQGNSA. V was pared by 0 bases and J by 4 bases, with 15 bases between. The CDR3 consists of 16 residues. CDR3 DNA: TGTGCCAGCAGCTTAGCCAGCCCCAGGGGAGGCACTGAAGCTTTCTTT. It specifies CASSLASPRGGTEAFF. The full variable domain, with the rest looked up from reference TRBV7-2 and TRBJ1-1, is GAGVSQSPSNKVTEKGKDVELRCDPISGHTALYWYRQSLGQGLEFLIYFQGNSAPDKSGLPSDRFSAERTGGSVSTLTIQRTQQEDSAVYLCASSLASPRGGTEAFFGQGTRLTVV.

This clonotype was detected many times. The genes are TRBV29-1 and TRBJ1-2, with TRBD1 as a possible D gene (5 bases). The CDR3 contains 11 residues. CDR1 and CDR2 from the germline V gene are SQVTM and ANQGSEA. Between the trimmed V and J ends, which lost 4 bases and 8 bases, there was a span of 11 bases. Here the CDR3 DNA reads TGCAGCGTTGCCGGGGCGCGGGGCTACACCTTC. It codes for CSVAGARGYTF.

V and J are TRBV29-1 and TRBJ1-3, with no clear D. CDR1 is SQVTM, CDR2 ANQGSEA, per germline. Trimming took off 3 bases at V and 2 bases at J, with 11 bases between the two ends. CDR3 length: 14 residues. The CDR3 DNA follows: TGCAGCGTTGACGGGGTTGAAACTGGAAACACCATATATTTT. It is translated as CSVDGVETGNTIYF.

This clonotype was observed many times. The chain uses TRBV7-2 and TRBJ2-3; D ambiguous. Germline CDR1 SGHTA, CDR2 FQGNSA. This CDR3 comprises 15 residues. V gave up 0 bases and J gave up 3 bases, with 10 bases separating them. The CDR3 reads CASSLAQTATDTQYF. CDR3 nucleotides: TGTGCCAGCAGCTTAGCCCAGACCGCGACAGATACGCAGTATTTT.

This clonotype has ten or more counts. The rearrangement links TRBV28 to TRBJ2-7; 7 bases map to TRBD1. The V gene's germline CDR1 is MDHEN and CDR2 SYDVKM. Germline trimming cut 4 bases from V and 2 bases from J; bases unmatched to any gene: 2. This CDR3 region has 13 residues. Here the CDR3 DNA reads TGTGCCAGCAGTTACAGGGGAACCTACGAGCAGTACTTC. This sequence encodes CASSYRGTYEQYF.

This clonotype was found a few times. V and J are TRBV30 and TRBJ1-1; no definite D call. Germline V CDR1 and CDR2: GTSNPN, SVGIG (reference sequence). The CDR3 spans 13 residues. The V end was cut by 0 bases, the J end by 0 bases, with 5 bases between. CDR3: CAWSVLMNTEAFF. The CDR3 DNA is TGTGCCTGGAGTGTTTTAATGAACACTGAAGCTTTCTTT.

The sample holds many counts of this clonotype. The chain has TRBV5-1 and TRBJ1-3; D unclear. The ends were cut back, 0 bases at V and 2 bases at J, with 9 bases in the middle. CDR1 and CDR2 (germline): SGHRS, YFSETQ. The CDR3 has 15 amino acids. In DNA, the CDR3 is TGCGCCAGCAGCTTGGGCCAGGCGACTGGAAACACCATATATTTT. It specifies CASSLGQATGNTIYF.

The genes are TRBV7-6 and TRBJ2-5, with D possibly TRBD2 on 5 matching bases. The CDR3 consists of 19 residues. From germline, CDR1 is SGHVS and CDR2 FNYEAQ. V was pared by 2 bases and J by 0 bases, with 22 bases between. DNA for the CDR3: TGTGCCAGCAGCTTAAGCGGACTCCAAAGGAAATGGTACCAAGAGACCCAGTACTTC. It yields the protein CASSLSGLQRKWYQETQYF. Looking up the rest from reference TRBV7-6 and TRBJ2-5 gives the full variable domain: GAGVSQSPRYKVTKRGQDVALRCDPISGHVSLYWYRQALGQGPEFLTYFNYEAQQDKSGLPNDRFSAERPEGSISTLTIQRTEQRDSAMYRCASSLSGLQRKWYQETQYFGPGTRLLVL.

This clonotype was observed a handful of times. This chain links TRBV29-1 with TRBJ1-2; 7 positions agree with TRBD1. Germline loops: CDR1 SQVTM, CDR2 ANQGSEA. V lost 7 bases to trimming and J lost 2 bases; unmatched junction nucleotides: 7. There are 13 residues in the CDR3. The CDR3 DNA reads TGCAGCGATACTGCACAGGGGAACTATGGCTACACCTTC. Amino acid sequence: CSDTAQGNYGYTF.

At least ten counts were recorded for this clonotype. The rearrangement links TRBV29-1 to TRBJ2-1; D uncertain. CDR3 length: 15 amino acids. The V end was cut by 5 bases, the J end by 0 bases, with 14 bases between. CDR1 is SQVTM, CDR2 ANQGSEA, per germline. CDR3: CSVKGNSDSYNEQFF. The CDR3 DNA reads TGCAGCGTTAAGGGAAACAGCGACTCCTACAATGAGCAGTTCTTC.